This T cell receptor (beta chain) was observed in a study of radiation and T cells in renal cell carcinoma. In the study overall: Nephrectomy followed 15 Gy stereotactic body radiation by 4 weeks. Study-wide results and caveats: In blood, top tumor clones expanded by 2 weeks, shrinking by 4.

Noted time point: baseline pretreatment blood. The treatment denotes: 15 Gy SBRT to primary tumor, nephrectomy 4 weeks later. Sequencing was performed with immunoSEQ multiplex PCR; in TCRdb, only in-frame clones are kept and a portion is missing. The sample shows some 100,000 clones, 82% of them seen only once. This clone was seen just once. Its antigen is not known. Germline CDR1 MNHEY, CDR2 SMNVEV (reference sequence). The V end lost 6 bases, the J end lost 2 bases, and 17 bases lay between the germline ends. The CDR3 runs 15 residues. The chain carries TRBV27 and TRBJ2-7; maybe TRBD2 (6 bases). The sequenced sample was blood, obtained from a patient whose treatment included radiotherapy and nephrectomy. The origin of this receptor is a man between 60 and 75 years old with renal cell carcinoma. The CDR3 spells CASSWRLARAYEQYF. In DNA form, the CDR3 reads TGTGCCAGCAGCTGGAGGCTAGCGAGAGCCTACGAGCAGTACTTC.